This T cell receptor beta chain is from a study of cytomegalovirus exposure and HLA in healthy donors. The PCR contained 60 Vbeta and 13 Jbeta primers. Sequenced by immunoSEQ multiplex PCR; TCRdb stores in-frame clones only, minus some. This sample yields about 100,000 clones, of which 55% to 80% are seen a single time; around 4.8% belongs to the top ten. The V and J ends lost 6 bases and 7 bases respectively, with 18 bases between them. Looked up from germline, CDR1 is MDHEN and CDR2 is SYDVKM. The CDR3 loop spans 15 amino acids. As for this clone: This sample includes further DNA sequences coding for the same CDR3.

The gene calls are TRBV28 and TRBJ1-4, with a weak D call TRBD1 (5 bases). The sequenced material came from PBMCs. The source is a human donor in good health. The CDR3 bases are TGTGCCAGCAGCCGCATGGGGGGTGGCATTGAAAAACTGTTTTTT. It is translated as CASSRMGGGIEKLFF.